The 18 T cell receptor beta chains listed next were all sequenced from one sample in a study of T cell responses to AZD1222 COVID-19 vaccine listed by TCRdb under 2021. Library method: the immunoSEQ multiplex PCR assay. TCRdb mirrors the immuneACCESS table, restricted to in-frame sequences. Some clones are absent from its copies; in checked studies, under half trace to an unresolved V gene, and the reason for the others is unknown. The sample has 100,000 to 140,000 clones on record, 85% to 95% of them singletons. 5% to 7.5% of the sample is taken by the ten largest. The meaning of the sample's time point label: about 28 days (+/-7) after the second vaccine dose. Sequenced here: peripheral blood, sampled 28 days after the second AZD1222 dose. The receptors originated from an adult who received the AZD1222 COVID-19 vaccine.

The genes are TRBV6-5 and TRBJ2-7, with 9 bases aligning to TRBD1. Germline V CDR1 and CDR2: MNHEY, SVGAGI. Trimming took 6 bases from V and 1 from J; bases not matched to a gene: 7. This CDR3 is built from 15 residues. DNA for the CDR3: TGTGCCAGCAGCCCCGGGACAGGGAGTTCCTACGAGCAGTACTTC. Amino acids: CASSPGTGSSYEQYF.

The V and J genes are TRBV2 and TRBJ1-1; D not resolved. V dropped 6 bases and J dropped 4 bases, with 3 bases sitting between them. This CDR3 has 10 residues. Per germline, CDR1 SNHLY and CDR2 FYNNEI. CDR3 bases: TGTGCCAGCAGGGCCACTGAAGCTTTCTTT. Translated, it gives CASRATEAFF. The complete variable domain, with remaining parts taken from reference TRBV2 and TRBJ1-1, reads EPEVTQTPSHQVTQMGQEVILRCVPISNHLYFYWYRQILGQKVEFLVSFYNNEISEKSEIFDDQFSVERPDGSNFTLKIRSTKLEDSAMYFCASRATEAFFGQGTRLTVV.

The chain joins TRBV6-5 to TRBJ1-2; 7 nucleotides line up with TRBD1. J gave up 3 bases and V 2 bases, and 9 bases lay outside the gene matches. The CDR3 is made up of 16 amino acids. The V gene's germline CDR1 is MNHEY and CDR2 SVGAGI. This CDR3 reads CASSYGYRGGDYGYTF. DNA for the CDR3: TGTGCCAGCAGTTACGGATACAGGGGAGGCGACTATGGCTACACCTTC.

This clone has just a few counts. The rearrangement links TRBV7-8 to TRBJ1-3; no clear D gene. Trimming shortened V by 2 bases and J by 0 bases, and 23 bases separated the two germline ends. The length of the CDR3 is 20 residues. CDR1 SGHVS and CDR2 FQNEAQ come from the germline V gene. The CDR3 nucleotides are TGTGCCAGCAGCTTAAGATCCGCTACTGCTATCTTGAGCTCTGGAAACACCATATATTTT. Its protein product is CASSLRSATAILSSGNTIYF.

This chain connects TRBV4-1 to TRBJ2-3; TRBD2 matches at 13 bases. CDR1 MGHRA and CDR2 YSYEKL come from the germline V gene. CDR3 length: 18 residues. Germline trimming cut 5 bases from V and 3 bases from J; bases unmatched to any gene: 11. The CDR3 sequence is CASSSPPTSGRMTDTQYF. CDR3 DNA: TGCGCCAGCAGCTCACCCCCGACTAGCGGGAGGATGACAGATACGCAGTATTTT.

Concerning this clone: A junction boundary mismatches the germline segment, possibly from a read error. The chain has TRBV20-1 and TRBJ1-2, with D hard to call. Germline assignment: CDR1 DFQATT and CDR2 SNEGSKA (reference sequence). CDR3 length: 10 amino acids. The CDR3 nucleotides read TGCAGTGCTAGTCATCGGTGGGTAGCCTTC. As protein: CSASHRWVAF.

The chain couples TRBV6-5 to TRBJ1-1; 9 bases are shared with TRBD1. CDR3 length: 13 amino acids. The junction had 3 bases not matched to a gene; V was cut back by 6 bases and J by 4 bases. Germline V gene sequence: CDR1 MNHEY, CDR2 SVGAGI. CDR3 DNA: TGTGCCAGCAGACAGGGGGCGTCCACTGAAGCTTTCTTT. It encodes CASRQGASTEAFF.

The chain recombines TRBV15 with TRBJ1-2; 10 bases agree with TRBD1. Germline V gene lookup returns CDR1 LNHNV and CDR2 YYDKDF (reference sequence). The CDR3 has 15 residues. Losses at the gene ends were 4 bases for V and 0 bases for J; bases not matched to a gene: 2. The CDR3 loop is CATSMTGGSNYGYTF. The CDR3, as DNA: TGTGCCACCAGCATGACAGGGGGCTCTAACTATGGCTACACCTTC.

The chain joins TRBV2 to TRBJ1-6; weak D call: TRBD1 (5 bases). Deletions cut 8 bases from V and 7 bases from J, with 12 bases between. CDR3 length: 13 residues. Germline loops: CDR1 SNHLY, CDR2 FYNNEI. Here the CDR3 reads CASAGSENSPLHF. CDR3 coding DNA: TGTGCCAGCGCAGGGTCCGAGAATTCACCCCTCCACTTT.

The CDR3 protein is CASSTDRGSYNEQFF. Written as DNA, the CDR3 is TGTGCCAGTAGTACTGACAGGGGCTCCTACAATGAGCAGTTCTTC. The rearrangement joins TRBV19 to TRBJ2-1; 8 bases align to TRBD1. CDR1 is LNHDA and CDR2 is SQIVND in the germline V gene (reference sequence). This CDR3 has 15 residues. J lost 0 bases, V lost 4 bases, and 2 bases had no gene match.

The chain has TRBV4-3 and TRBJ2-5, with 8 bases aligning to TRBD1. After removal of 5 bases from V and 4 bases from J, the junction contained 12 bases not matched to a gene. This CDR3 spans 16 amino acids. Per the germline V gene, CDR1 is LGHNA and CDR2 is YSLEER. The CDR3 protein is CASSSSDRGFGETQYF. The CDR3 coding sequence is TGCGCCAGCAGCTCGTCTGACAGGGGATTTGGAGAGACCCAGTACTTC.

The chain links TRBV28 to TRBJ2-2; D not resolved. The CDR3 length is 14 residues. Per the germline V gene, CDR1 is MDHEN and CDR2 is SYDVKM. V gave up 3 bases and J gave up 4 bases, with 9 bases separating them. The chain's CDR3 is CASSFPASTGELFF. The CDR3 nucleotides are TGTGCCAGCAGTTTTCCAGCGAGCACCGGGGAGCTGTTTTTT.

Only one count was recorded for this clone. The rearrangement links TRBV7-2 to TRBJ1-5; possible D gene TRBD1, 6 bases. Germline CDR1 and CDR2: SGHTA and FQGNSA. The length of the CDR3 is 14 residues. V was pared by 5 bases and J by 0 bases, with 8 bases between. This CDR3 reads CASSADSSNQPQHF. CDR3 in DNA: TGTGCCAGCAGCGCGGACAGTAGCAATCAGCCCCAGCATTTT.

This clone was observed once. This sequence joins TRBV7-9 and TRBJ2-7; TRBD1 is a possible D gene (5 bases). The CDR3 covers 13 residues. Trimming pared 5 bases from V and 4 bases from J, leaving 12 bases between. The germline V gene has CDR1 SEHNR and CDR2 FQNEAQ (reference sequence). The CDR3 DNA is TGTGCCAGCAGCAAGGACAAGACGTACGAGCAGTACTTC. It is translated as CASSKDKTYEQYF.

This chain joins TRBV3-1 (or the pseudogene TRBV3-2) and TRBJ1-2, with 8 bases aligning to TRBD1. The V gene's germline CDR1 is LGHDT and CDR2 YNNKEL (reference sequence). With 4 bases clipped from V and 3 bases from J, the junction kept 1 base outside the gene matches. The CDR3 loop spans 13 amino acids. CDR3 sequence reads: CASSPTGDYGYTF. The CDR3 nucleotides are TGTGCCAGCAGCCCGACAGGGGACTATGGCTACACCTTC.

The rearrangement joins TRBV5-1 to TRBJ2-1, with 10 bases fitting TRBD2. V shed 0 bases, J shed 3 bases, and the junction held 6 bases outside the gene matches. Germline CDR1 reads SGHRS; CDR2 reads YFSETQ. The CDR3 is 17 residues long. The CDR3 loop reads CASSLAFLAGDYNEQFF. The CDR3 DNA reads TGCGCCAGCAGCTTGGCCTTCCTAGCGGGGGACTACAATGAGCAGTTCTTC.

CDR3 protein: CASSQPQGSYTF. Written as DNA, the CDR3 is TGTGCCAGCAGCCAGCCACAGGGGAGCTACACCTTC. The rearrangement links TRBV3-1 (or the pseudogene TRBV3-2) to TRBJ1-2; 7 bases map to TRBD1. After removal of 3 bases from V and 9 bases from J, the junction contained 4 bases not matched to a gene. CDR1 and CDR2 from the germline V gene are LGHDT and YNNKEL (reference sequence). This CDR3 comprises 12 residues.

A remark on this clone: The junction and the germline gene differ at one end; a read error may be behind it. The CDR3 loop reads CASSHSTWGGLNTEAFF. DNA for the CDR3: TGTGCCAGCAGTCACTCCACCTGGGGAGGCTTAAACACTGAAGCTTTCTTT. The J gene is TRBJ1-1, the V gene TRBV6-2 or TRBV6-3; D not resolved. The CDR3 is 17 residues long. CDR1 and CDR2 from the germline V gene are MNHEY and SVGEGT.